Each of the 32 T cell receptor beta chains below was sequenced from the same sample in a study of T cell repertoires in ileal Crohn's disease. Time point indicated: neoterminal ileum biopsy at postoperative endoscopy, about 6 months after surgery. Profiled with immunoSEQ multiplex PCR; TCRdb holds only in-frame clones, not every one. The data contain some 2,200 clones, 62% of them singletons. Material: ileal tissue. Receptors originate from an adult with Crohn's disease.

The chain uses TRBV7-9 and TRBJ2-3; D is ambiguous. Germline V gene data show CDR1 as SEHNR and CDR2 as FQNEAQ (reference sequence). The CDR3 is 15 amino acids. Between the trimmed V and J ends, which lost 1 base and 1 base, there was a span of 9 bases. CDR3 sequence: CASSLVPGGTDTQYF. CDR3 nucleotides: TGTGCCAGCAGCTTAGTGCCAGGTGGCACAGATACGCAGTATTTT.

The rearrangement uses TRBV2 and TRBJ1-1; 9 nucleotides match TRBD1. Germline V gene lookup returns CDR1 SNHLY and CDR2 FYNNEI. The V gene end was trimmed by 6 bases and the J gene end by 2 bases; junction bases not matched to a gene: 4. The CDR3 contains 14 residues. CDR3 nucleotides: TGTGCCAGCAGGGGACAGGGATATAACACTGAAGCTTTCTTT. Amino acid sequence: CASRGQGYNTEAFF.

CDR3 nucleotides: TGTGCCAGCAGTGTCGACAGGGGCGTGGATGGCTACACCTTC. Protein sequence: CASSVDRGVDGYTF. The chain joins TRBV28 to TRBJ1-2; TRBD1 matches 8 bases. V lost 5 bases to trimming and J lost 6 bases; unmatched junction nucleotides: 8. The germline V gene has CDR1 MDHEN and CDR2 SYDVKM. The CDR3 is 14 residues long.

CDR3 DNA sequence: TGTGCCAGCAGTGTCCGGGACTTAAGGGGTTATGGCTACACCTTC. Translating gives CASSVRDLRGYGYTF. The V and J genes are TRBV6-5 and TRBJ1-2; weak D call: TRBD1 (5 bases). This CDR3 comprises 15 residues. CDR1 and CDR2 from the germline V gene are MNHEY and SVGAGI. V was clipped by 5 bases and J by 5 bases, with 18 bases between them.

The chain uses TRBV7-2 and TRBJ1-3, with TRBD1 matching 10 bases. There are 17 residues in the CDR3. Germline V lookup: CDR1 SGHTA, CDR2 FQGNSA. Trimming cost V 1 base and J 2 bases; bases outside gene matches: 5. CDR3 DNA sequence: TGTGCCAGCAGCTTAGGGGGGGACAGGGGTACTGGAAACACCATATATTTT. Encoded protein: CASSLGGDRGTGNTIYF.

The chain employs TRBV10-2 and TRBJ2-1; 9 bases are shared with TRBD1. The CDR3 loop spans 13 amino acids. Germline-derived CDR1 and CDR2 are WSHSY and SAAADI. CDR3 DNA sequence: TGCTCGACGCAGGGGACAGGGAACAATGAGCAGTTCTTC. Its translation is CSTQGTGNNEQFF.

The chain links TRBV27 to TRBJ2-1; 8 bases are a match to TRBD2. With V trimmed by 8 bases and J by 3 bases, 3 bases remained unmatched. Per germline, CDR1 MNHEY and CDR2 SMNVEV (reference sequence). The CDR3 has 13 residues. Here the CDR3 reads CASREGGYNEQFF. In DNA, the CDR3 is TGTGCCAGCCGGGAGGGCGGCTACAATGAGCAGTTCTTC.

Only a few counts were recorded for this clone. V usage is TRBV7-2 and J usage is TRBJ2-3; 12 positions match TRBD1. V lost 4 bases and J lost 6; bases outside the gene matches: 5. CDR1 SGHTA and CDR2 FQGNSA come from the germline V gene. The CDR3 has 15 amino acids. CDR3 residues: CASSSGTGGRDTQYF. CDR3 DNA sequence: TGTGCCAGCAGCTCGGGGACAGGGGGCCGGGATACGCAGTATTTT.

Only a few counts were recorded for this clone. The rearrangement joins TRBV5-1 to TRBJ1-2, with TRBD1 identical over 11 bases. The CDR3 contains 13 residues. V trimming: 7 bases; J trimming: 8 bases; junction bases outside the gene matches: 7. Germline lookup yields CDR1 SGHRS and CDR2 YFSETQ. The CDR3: CASADRDRGGYTF. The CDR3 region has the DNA TGCGCCAGCGCTGACCGGGACAGGGGGGGCTACACCTTC.

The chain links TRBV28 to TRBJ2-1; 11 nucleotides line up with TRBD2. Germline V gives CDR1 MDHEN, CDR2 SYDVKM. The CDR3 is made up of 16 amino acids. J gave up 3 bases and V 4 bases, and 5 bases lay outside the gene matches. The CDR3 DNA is TGTGCCAGCAGTTCGTCTAGCGGGGGGCACTACAATGAGCAGTTCTTC. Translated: CASSSSSGGHYNEQFF.

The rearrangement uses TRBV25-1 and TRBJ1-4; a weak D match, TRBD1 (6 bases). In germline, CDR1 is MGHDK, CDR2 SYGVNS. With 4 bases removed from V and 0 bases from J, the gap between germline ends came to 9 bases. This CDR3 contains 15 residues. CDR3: CASSGNRATNEKLFF. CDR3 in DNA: TGTGCCAGCAGTGGTAACAGGGCAACTAATGAAAAACTGTTTTTT.

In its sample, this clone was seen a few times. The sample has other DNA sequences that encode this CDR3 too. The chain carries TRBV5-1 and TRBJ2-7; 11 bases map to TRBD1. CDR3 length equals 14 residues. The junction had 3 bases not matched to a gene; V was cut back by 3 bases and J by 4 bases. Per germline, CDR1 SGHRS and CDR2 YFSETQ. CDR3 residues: CASSSGQGEYEQYF. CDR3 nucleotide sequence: TGCGCCAGCAGCTCGGGACAGGGGGAATACGAGCAGTACTTC. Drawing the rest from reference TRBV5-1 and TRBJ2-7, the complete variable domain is KAGVTQTPRYLIKTRGQQVTLSCSPISGHRSVSWYQQTPGQGLQFLFEYFSETQRNKGNFPGRFSGRQFSNSRSEMNVSTLELGDSALYLCASSSGQGEYEQYFGPGTRLTVT.

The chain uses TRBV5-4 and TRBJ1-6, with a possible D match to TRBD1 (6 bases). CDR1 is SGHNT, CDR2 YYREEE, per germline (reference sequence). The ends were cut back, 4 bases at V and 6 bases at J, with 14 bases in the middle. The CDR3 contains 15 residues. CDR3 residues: CASSLLQGSNSPLHF. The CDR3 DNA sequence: TGTGCCAGCAGCCTTCTACAGGGTTCTAATTCACCCCTCCACTTT.

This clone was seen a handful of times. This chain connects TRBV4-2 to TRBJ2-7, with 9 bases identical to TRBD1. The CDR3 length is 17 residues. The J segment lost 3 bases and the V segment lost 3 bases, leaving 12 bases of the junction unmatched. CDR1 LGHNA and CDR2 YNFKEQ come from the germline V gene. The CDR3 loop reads CASSHPQTGTGNYEQYF. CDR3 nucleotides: TGTGCCAGCAGCCATCCCCAAACCGGGACAGGGAACTACGAGCAGTACTTC.

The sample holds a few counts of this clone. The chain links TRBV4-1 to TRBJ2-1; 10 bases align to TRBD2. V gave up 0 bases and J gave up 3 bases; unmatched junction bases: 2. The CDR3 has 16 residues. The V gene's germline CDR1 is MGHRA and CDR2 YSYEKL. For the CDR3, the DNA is TGCGCCAGCAGCCAAGATGGGACTAGCGACTACAATGAGCAGTTCTTC. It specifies CASSQDGTSDYNEQFF.

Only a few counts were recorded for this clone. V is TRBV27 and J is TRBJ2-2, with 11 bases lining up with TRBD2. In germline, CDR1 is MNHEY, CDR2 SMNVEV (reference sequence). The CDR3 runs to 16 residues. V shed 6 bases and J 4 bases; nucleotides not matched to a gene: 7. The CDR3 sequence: CASRPTSGRSTGELFF. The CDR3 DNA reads TGTGCCAGCAGACCTACTAGCGGGAGATCCACCGGGGAGCTGTTTTTT.

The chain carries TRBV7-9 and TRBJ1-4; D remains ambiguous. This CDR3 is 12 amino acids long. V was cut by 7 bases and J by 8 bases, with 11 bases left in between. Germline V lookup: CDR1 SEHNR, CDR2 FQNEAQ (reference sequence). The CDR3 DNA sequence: TGTGCCAGCACCCCGGGAGGGGAAAAACTGTTTTTT. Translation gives CASTPGGEKLFF.

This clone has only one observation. The CDR3 nucleotides read TGTGCCAGCAGGCAACCTGGGAGCGCGGAGTTCTTC. Amino acids: CASRQPGSAEFF. The chain joins TRBV6-1 to TRBJ2-1, with TRBD2 as a possible D gene (5 bases). Trimming stripped 6 bases from V and 14 bases from J, with 17 bases between. This CDR3 spans 12 amino acids. Germline loops: CDR1 MNHNS, CDR2 SASEGT.

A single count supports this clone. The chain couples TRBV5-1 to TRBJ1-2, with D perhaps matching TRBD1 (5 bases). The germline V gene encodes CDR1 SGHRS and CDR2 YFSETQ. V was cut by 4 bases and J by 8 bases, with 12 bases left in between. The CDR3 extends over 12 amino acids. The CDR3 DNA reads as TGCGCCAGCAGCCGCGGGGACGGCGGCTACACCTTC. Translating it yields CASSRGDGGYTF.

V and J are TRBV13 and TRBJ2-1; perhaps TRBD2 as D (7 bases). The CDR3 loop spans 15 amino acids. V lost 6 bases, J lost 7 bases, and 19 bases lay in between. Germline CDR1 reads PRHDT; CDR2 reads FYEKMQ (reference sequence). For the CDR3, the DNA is TGTGCCAGCAGACCGTCGGGGGGCGCAGGTAATGAGCAGTTCTTC. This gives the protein CASRPSGGAGNEQFF.

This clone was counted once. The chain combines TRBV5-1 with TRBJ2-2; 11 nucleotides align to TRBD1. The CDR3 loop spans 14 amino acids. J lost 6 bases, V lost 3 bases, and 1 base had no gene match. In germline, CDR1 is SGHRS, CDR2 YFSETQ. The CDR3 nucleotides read TGCGCCAGCAGCTGGGGACAGGGGGCCGGGGAGCTGTTTTTT. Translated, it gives CASSWGQGAGELFF.

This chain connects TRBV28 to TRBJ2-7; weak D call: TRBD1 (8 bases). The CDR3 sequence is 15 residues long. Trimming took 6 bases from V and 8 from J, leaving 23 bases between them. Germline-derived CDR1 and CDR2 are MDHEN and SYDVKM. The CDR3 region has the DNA TGTGCCAGCAGCCCGGGAGGACAGGGAGTTTGGAAGCAGTACTTC. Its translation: CASSPGGQGVWKQYF.

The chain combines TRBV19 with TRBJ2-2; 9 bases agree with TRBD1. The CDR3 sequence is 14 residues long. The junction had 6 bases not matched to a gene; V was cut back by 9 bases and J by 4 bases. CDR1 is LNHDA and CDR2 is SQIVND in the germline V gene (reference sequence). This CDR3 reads CASGQGRVTGELFF. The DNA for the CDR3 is TGTGCCAGCGGACAGGGGAGGGTCACCGGGGAGCTGTTTTTT.

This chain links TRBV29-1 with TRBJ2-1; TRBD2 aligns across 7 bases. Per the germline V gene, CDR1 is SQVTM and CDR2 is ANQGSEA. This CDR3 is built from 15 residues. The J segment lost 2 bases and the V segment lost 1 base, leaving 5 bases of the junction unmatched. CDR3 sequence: CSVEVAGAAYNEQFF. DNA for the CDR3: TGCAGCGTTGAAGTGGCGGGAGCGGCCTACAATGAGCAGTTCTTC.

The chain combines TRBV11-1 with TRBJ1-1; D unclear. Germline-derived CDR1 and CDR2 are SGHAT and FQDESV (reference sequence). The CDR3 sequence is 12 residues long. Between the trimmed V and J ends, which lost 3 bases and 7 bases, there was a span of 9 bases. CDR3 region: CASSFSAGEAFF. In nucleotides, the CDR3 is TGTGCCAGCAGCTTTAGCGCGGGTGAAGCTTTCTTT.

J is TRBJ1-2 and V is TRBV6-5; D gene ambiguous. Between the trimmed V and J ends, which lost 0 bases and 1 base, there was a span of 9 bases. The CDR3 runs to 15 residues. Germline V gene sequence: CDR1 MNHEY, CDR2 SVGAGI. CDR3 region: CASSYSGELNYGYTF. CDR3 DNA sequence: TGTGCCAGCAGTTACTCCGGAGAGCTTAACTATGGCTACACCTTC.

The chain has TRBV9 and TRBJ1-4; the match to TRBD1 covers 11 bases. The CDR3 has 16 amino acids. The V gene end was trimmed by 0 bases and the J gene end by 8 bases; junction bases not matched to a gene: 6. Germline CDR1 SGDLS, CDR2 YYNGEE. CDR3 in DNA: TGTGCCAGCAGCGTAGGGGCGGGACAGGGGGGAGAAAAACTGTTTTTT. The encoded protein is CASSVGAGQGGEKLFF.

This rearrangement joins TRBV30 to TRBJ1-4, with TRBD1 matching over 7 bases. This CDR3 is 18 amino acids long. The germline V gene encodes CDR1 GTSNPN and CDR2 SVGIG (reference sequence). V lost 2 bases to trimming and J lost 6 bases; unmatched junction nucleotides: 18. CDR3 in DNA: TGTGCCTGGAGTACCACCGGCTTTAGCAAAACAGGGGATGAAAAACTGTTTTTT. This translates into CAWSTTGFSKTGDEKLFF.

The CDR3 DNA reads as TGTGCCATCGGTCGTCGGGGGGCCGCTTGGAGCACTGAAGCTTTCTTT. It specifies CAIGRRGAAWSTEAFF. This chain links TRBV10-3 with TRBJ1-1, with TRBD1 as a possible D gene (6 bases). From germline, CDR1 is ENHRY and CDR2 SYGVKD. The CDR3 extends over 16 amino acids. V was shortened by 8 bases and J by 4 bases, with 23 bases between the two germline ends.

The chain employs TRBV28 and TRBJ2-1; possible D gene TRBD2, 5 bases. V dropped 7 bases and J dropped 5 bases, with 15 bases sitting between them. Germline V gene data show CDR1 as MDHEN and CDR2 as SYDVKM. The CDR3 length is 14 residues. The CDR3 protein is CASTRDSLNNEQFF. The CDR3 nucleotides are TGTGCCAGCACGAGGGATTCTTTGAACAATGAGCAGTTCTTC.

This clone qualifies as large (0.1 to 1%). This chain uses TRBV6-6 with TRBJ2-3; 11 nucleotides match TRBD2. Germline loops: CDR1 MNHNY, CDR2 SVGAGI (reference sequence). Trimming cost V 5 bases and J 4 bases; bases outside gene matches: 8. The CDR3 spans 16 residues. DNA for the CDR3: TGTGCCAGCAGTGGCTTAGCGGGGGGGCCCCCAGATACGCAGTATTTT. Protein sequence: CASSGLAGGPPDTQYF.

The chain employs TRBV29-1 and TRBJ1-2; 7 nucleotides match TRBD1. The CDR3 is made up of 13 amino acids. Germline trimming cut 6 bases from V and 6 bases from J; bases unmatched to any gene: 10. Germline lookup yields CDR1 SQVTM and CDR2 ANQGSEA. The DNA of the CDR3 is TGCAGCGTGGAGACAGGGTTGAGCCATGGCTACACCTTC. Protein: CSVETGLSHGYTF.